Each of the 24 T cell receptor beta chains below was sequenced from the same sample in a study of CD8 T cells in Susac syndrome. RNA, at about 0.45 to 1 ug, was reverse transcribed with random hexamers. MiXCR was run by TCRdb on the immunoSEQ multiplex PCR reads, yielding one entry per CDR3 protein. The table includes some 26,000 distinct CDR3 sequences, 80% to 95% detected once. The sequenced sample was CD8+ T cells from PBMCs. The receptors here all came from a human donor with Susac syndrome.

The rearrangement joins TRBV3-1 to TRBJ2-4; weak D call: TRBD2 (5 bases). The V end was cut by 5 bases, the J end by 2 bases, with 19 bases between. The CDR3 runs 17 residues. The germline V gene encodes CDR1 LGHDT and CDR2 YNNKEL (reference sequence). This chain's CDR3 is CASSLRSGVGTKNIQYF. The DNA of the CDR3 is TGTGCCAGCAGCTTACGGAGCGGTGTCGGGACCAAAAACATTCAGTACTTC.

The gene calls are TRBV5-6 and TRBJ2-7, with D perhaps matching TRBD2 (5 bases). Germline lookup yields CDR1 SGHDT and CDR2 YYEEEE. This CDR3 comprises 16 residues. V lost 1 base and J 7 bases, leaving 21 bases between the germline ends. In nucleotides, the CDR3 is TGTGCCAGCAGCTTGTTCCTGCTTGAGGGAAACTGGGAGCAGTACTTC. Its translation is CASSLFLLEGNWEQYF.

V and J are TRBV28 and TRBJ1-5; TRBD1 matches 7 bases. The J segment lost 4 bases and the V segment lost 5 bases, leaving 2 bases of the junction unmatched. The CDR3 spans 13 residues. Germline V gene data show CDR1 as MDHEN and CDR2 as SYDVKM. In DNA form, the CDR3 reads TGTGCCAGCAGTGACAGGGAAAATCAGCCCCAGCATTTT. Amino acids: CASSDRENQPQHF.

The J gene is TRBJ2-2, the V gene TRBV11-2, with D unclear. V was trimmed by 1 base and J by 6 bases, leaving 3 bases between them. Germline V gene data show CDR1 as SGHAT and CDR2 as FQNNGV. The CDR3 runs to 12 residues. The CDR3 protein is CASSLGAGELFF. CDR3 DNA sequence: TGTGCCAGCAGCTTAGGGGCCGGGGAGCTGTTTTTT.

The chain combines TRBV28 with TRBJ2-7; D gene ambiguous. The CDR3 runs 16 residues. Germline V gene sequence: CDR1 MDHEN, CDR2 SYDVKM. V was cut by 5 bases and J by 1 base, with 18 bases left in between. The CDR3 region has the DNA TGTGCCAGCAGTCCCCCCTGGGGAAGAAGTTCCTACGAGCAGTACTTC. Its translation is CASSPPWGRSSYEQYF.

The V call is TRBV9, the J call TRBJ2-3; tentative D call: TRBD1 (6 bases). The CDR3 is 15 residues long. Germline lookup yields CDR1 SGDLS and CDR2 YYNGEE. Trimming removed 1 base at V and 0 bases at J, with 9 bases between. This CDR3 reads CASSVTGRSTDTQYF. CDR3 DNA: TGTGCCAGCAGCGTAACAGGGCGTAGCACAGATACGCAGTATTTT.

The V and J genes are TRBV29-1 and TRBJ2-7, with a possible D match to TRBD1 (5 bases). CDR1 is SQVTM and CDR2 is ANQGSEA in the germline V gene. CDR3 length: 11 amino acids. Trimming removed 1 base from V and 6 bases from J, with 7 bases in between. CDR3 nucleotide sequence: TGCAGCGTTGAAGGGGGCGGCGAGCAGTACTTC. Translating it yields CSVEGGGEQYF.

The V call is TRBV15, the J call TRBJ2-2; possibly TRBD1 or TRBD2 for D (5 bases each). V lost 2 bases and J lost 4, with 20 bases in between. This CDR3 is built from 18 residues. The germline CDR1 and CDR2 sequences are LNHNV and YYDKDF (reference sequence). CDR3 sequence: CATSRPNGGLMGTGELFF. The CDR3 DNA reads as TGTGCCACCAGCAGACCCAATGGGGGTCTTATGGGCACCGGGGAGCTGTTTTTT.

V usage is TRBV28 and J usage is TRBJ1-2, with D maybe TRBD1 (5 bases). Germline V gene lookup returns CDR1 MDHEN and CDR2 SYDVKM. CDR3 length: 14 amino acids. The V end lost 4 bases, the J end lost 3 bases, and 12 bases lay between the germline ends. CDR3 in amino acids: CASSSTGTDYGYTF. In nucleotides, the CDR3 is TGTGCCAGCAGTTCGACCGGGACCGACTATGGCTACACCTTC.

The rearrangement uses TRBV28 and TRBJ1-2; possible D gene TRBD1, 5 bases. V lost 7 bases, J lost 3 bases, and 15 bases lay in between. Germline CDR1 is MDHEN and CDR2 is SYDVKM. The CDR3 has 14 amino acids. The CDR3 DNA follows: TGTGCCAGCACCCTGGCGGGGCAATACTATGGCTACACCTTC. Translating it yields CASTLAGQYYGYTF.

The rearrangement uses TRBV7-8 and TRBJ1-5; tentative D call: TRBD1 (5 bases). The germline gives CDR1 SGHVS, CDR2 FQNEAQ. Trimming left V 4 bases short and J 4 bases short, with 11 bases between. This CDR3 is built from 14 residues. The CDR3 sequence is CASSSMGPNQPQHF. The CDR3 DNA reads as TGTGCCAGCAGCTCAATGGGACCTAATCAGCCCCAGCATTTT.

The chain carries TRBV5-6 and TRBJ1-2, with TRBD1 matching over 7 bases. The CDR3 length is 15 residues. Germline-derived CDR1 and CDR2 are SGHDT and YYEEEE. Trimming cost V 4 bases and J 1 base; bases outside gene matches: 7. The CDR3 DNA reads TGTGCCAGCAGCCTAGGGGACAGAATTAACTATGGCTACACCTTC. It specifies CASSLGDRINYGYTF.

This clonotype was observed a few times. This chain joins TRBV4-1 and TRBJ1-4; no reliable D call. CDR1 is MGHRA, CDR2 YSYEKL, per germline. The CDR3 loop spans 13 amino acids. V was pared by 5 bases and J by 8 bases, with 12 bases between. CDR3 in DNA: TGCGCCAGCAGCTTGGTGGGGAACGAAAAACTGTTTTTT. This codes for CASSLVGNEKLFF.

This CDR3 reads CASSLDASGNSPLHF. The CDR3 DNA reads TGTGCCAGCAGCTTAGACGCTAGCGGTAATTCACCCCTCCACTTT. The rearrangement links TRBV7-8 to TRBJ1-6, with unresolved D. V lost 1 base and J lost 6, with 10 bases in between. The CDR3 covers 15 residues. Germline V gives CDR1 SGHVS, CDR2 FQNEAQ.

This chain connects TRBV4-2 to TRBJ2-7; maybe TRBD1 (6 bases). Germline-derived CDR1 and CDR2 are LGHNA and YNFKEQ. The germline V and J ends were trimmed by 2 bases and 4 bases, with 9 bases remaining between them. The CDR3 is made up of 13 amino acids. The CDR3 nucleotides read TGTGCCAGCAGCCAAACCACAGGGTACGAGCAGTACTTC. Its protein product is CASSQTTGYEQYF.

The genes are TRBV7-2 and TRBJ2-7; tentative D call: TRBD2 (5 bases). The V and J ends lost 0 bases and 6 bases respectively, with 12 bases between them. The CDR3 is made up of 14 amino acids. Per the germline V gene, CDR1 is SGHTA and CDR2 is FQGNSA. CDR3 loop: CASSLARLAPEQYF. For the CDR3, the DNA is TGTGCCAGCAGCTTAGCGCGGCTAGCTCCCGAGCAGTACTTC.

The chain employs TRBV4-3 and TRBJ2-5; 8 bases agree with TRBD1. J was trimmed by 2 bases and V by 1 base; bases with no gene match: 3. Germline CDR1 is LGHNA and CDR2 is YSLEER. This CDR3 has 15 amino acids. CDR3 sequence reads: CASSQGTGTQETQYF. The CDR3 bases are TGCGCCAGCAGCCAAGGGACAGGGACACAAGAGACCCAGTACTTC.

This rearrangement joins TRBV6-5 to TRBJ2-3; D unclear. The germline CDR1 and CDR2 sequences are MNHEY and SVGAGI. The CDR3 has 15 residues. Trimming pared 6 bases from V and 4 bases from J, leaving 17 bases between. CDR3 DNA sequence: TGTGCCAGCAGCCCCTGGCCTTCGGCCCCAGATACGCAGTATTTT. Translating gives CASSPWPSAPDTQYF.

V gene TRBV6-5 combines with J gene TRBJ2-1, with 10 nucleotides matching TRBD1. J gave up 3 bases and V 2 bases, and 7 bases lay outside the gene matches. This CDR3 region has 17 residues. Looked up from germline, CDR1 is MNHEY and CDR2 is SVGAGI. In DNA form, the CDR3 reads TGTGCCAGCAGTTACCAACTGACAGGGGGCATCTACAATGAGCAGTTCTTC. Translated: CASSYQLTGGIYNEQFF.

The genes are TRBV21-1 and TRBJ1-3. TRBV21-1 is an annotated pseudogene. The CDR3 length is 18 residues. The CDR3, as DNA: TGTGCCAGCAGCAAAGAAACCCCAGCCCGATACTCTGGAAACACCATATATTTT. It specifies CASSKETPARYSGNTIYF.

The rearrangement joins TRBV7-8 to TRBJ2-7, with 9 bases matching TRBD1. Germline V gene lookup returns CDR1 SGHVS and CDR2 FQNEAQ. This CDR3 has 15 residues. Trimming cost V 1 base and J 2 bases; bases outside gene matches: 3. Here the CDR3 reads CASSLEGTGTYEQYF. CDR3 bases: TGTGCCAGCAGCTTAGAAGGGACAGGGACCTACGAGCAGTACTTC.

The DNA for the CDR3 is TGCGCCAGCAGCTTATCTCGGGGGAATCAGCCCCAGCATTTT. Protein sequence: CASSLSRGNQPQHF. The V gene is TRBV5-1, the J gene TRBJ1-5; possible D gene TRBD1, 5 bases. Trimming cost V 2 bases and J 4 bases, with 10 bases left between them. The CDR3 runs 14 residues. CDR1 and CDR2 from the germline V gene are SGHRS and YFSETQ.

This clonotype has only one observation. This chain uses TRBV6-4 with TRBJ2-1; TRBD2 matches 10 bases. Germline CDR1 MRHNA, CDR2 SNTAGT. This CDR3 spans 16 amino acids. Germline trimming cut 0 bases from V and 3 bases from J; bases unmatched to any gene: 2. The CDR3 DNA reads TGTGCCAGCAGTGACTCCGAGCGGGGGGGCTACAATGAGCAGTTCTTC. Translating gives CASSDSERGGYNEQFF.

V is TRBV7-2 and J is TRBJ1-6; TRBD1 matches at 7 bases. The CDR3 is made up of 13 amino acids. Germline loops: CDR1 SGHTA, CDR2 FQGNSA. With V trimmed by 7 bases and J by 10 bases, 7 bases remained unmatched. CDR3 coding DNA: TGTGCCAGCACCGGACAGGAATGGTCACCCCTCCACTTT. This codes for CASTGQEWSPLHF.